The T cell receptor (beta chain) under discussion was sequenced for a study of cytomegalovirus exposure and HLA in healthy donors. The wider study: Among roughly 180 million T cells, an earlier analysis found around 100 million unique TCR beta sequences. Study-level findings and limits: 150 to 200 TCR beta chains were listed as cytomegalovirus-associated.

Germline CDR1 LGHNA, CDR2 YSLEER. V was pared by 1 base and J by 5 bases, with 12 bases between. This CDR3 has 14 amino acids. These donors, healthy bone marrow donors, were studied. With 60 Vbeta and 13 Jbeta primers, the PCR was carried out. Only in-frame clones appear in the TCRdb table, and some are missing; sequencing was by immunoSEQ multiplex PCR. Of under 200,000 clones in the sample, around 81% were seen once. In regard to this clone: Its antigen is as yet unknown.

The genes are TRBV4-3 and TRBJ2-7; possibly TRBD1 for D (6 bases). This TCR came from a man aged 40-49 years in good health and CMV-seronegative. The sequenced sample was PBMCs. This CDR3 is CASSQVARGDEQYF. In nucleotides, the CDR3 is TGCGCCAGCAGCCAAGTGGCCAGGGGCGACGAGCAGTACTTC.